These 21 T cell receptor beta chains were all obtained from the same sample, sequenced in a study of blood T cell repertoires in COVID-19. Data came from immunoSEQ multiplex PCR; TCRdb stores just in-frame clones and leaves some out. The sample contains some 78,000 clones, 90% of which appear only once. Source material: peripheral blood. These receptors all come from a woman in her forties or fifties in a cohort sampled during active COVID-19.

V usage is TRBV28 and J usage is TRBJ1-4; D possibly corresponds to TRBD1 (6 bases). The CDR3 extends over 15 amino acids. The V and J ends lost 11 bases and 3 bases respectively, with 19 bases between them. CDR1 is MDHEN, CDR2 SYDVKM, per germline. CDR3 amino acids: CAGGGGQRPNEKLFF. DNA for the CDR3: TGTGCCGGCGGCGGGGGGCAACGACCTAATGAAAAACTGTTTTTT. The full variable domain, in which reference TRBV28 and TRBJ1-4 provide the parts outside the CDR3, is DVKVTQSSRYLVKRTGEKVFLECVQDMDHENMFWYRQDPGLGLRLIYFSYDVKMKEKGDIPEGYSVSREKKERFSLILESASTNQTSMYLCAGGGGQRPNEKLFFGSGTQLSVL.

The chain uses TRBV5-1 and TRBJ1-4; TRBD1 aligns across 9 bases. The CDR3 runs to 15 residues. Germline CDR1 reads SGHRS; CDR2 reads YFSETQ. Germline trimming cut 5 bases from V and 7 bases from J; bases unmatched to any gene: 9. The CDR3 loop is CASRPTDRGSEKLFF. The CDR3 nucleotides are TGCGCCAGCAGACCTACGGACAGGGGAAGTGAAAAACTGTTTTTT.

The chain uses TRBV18 and TRBJ2-7, with TRBD1 matching 9 bases. J was trimmed by 6 bases and V by 2 bases; bases with no gene match: 2. CDR1 is KGHSH and CDR2 is LQKENI in the germline V gene. The CDR3 is made up of 13 amino acids. CDR3 residues: CASSPGTGSEQYF. In nucleotides, the CDR3 is TGTGCCAGCTCACCAGGGACAGGGAGCGAGCAGTACTTC.

The gene calls are TRBV14 and TRBJ1-4; the D gene is possibly TRBD1 (5 bases). This CDR3 region has 13 residues. Germline V gives CDR1 SGHDN, CDR2 FVKESK. V was trimmed by 3 bases and J by 8 bases, leaving 10 bases between them. CDR3: CASSQPDSEKLFF. The CDR3 region has the DNA TGTGCCAGCAGCCAGCCCGACAGCGAAAAACTGTTTTTT.

This clone was recorded once. This chain uses TRBV27 with TRBJ2-3; 8 nucleotides match TRBD2. Germline CDR1 is MNHEY and CDR2 is SMNVEV (reference sequence). The CDR3 is 15 amino acids. V lost 7 bases and J lost 6; bases outside the gene matches: 12. CDR3 protein: CASIMSGRGRDTQYF. CDR3 bases: TGTGCCAGCATTATGAGCGGGAGAGGCCGCGATACGCAGTATTTT.

The rearrangement uses TRBV6-1 and TRBJ2-7; 9 nucleotides align to TRBD2. The CDR3 totals 15 residues. Germline lookup yields CDR1 MNHNS and CDR2 SASEGT. V shed 2 bases, J shed 8 bases, and the junction held 10 bases outside the gene matches. CDR3 sequence: CASSEPGGGVLKQYF. CDR3 in DNA: TGTGCCAGCAGTGAACCTGGCGGGGGGGTTCTGAAGCAGTACTTC.

The chain links TRBV2 to TRBJ2-1, with TRBD2 matching over 9 bases. The CDR3 loop spans 17 amino acids. Germline CDR1 is SNHLY and CDR2 is FYNNEI. V lost 6 bases to trimming and J lost 0 bases; unmatched junction nucleotides: 9. The CDR3 region has the DNA TGTGCCAGCAGCCCTTTAGCGGGAGTGGGCTCCTACAATGAGCAGTTCTTC. Translated: CASSPLAGVGSYNEQFF.

The chain employs TRBV6-5 and TRBJ1-1; maybe TRBD1 (5 bases). Trimming pared 5 bases from V and 1 base from J, leaving 8 bases between. The length of the CDR3 is 13 residues. Germline V gives CDR1 MNHEY, CDR2 SVGAGI. The chain's CDR3 is CASSQGSNTEAFF. CDR3 in DNA: TGTGCCAGCAGTCAGGGATCGAACACTGAAGCTTTCTTT.

CDR3 in DNA: TGCGCCAGCAGTGAGTGGGACAGGGGTAGCTACGAGCAGTACTTC. This sequence encodes CASSEWDRGSYEQYF. The chain couples TRBV10-2 to TRBJ2-7; 10 bases map to TRBD1. CDR1 and CDR2 from the germline V gene are WSHSY and SAAADI. V was clipped by 1 base and J by 3 bases; unmatched bases: 3. CDR3 length: 15 amino acids.

The chain is built from TRBV2 and TRBJ2-7, with TRBD2 identical over 12 bases. The V gene's germline CDR1 is SNHLY and CDR2 FYNNEI. The CDR3 runs 14 residues. With V trimmed by 6 bases and J by 4 bases, 4 bases remained unmatched. The CDR3 sequence is CASSAGTSGYEQYF. CDR3 nucleotide sequence: TGTGCCAGCAGCGCCGGGACTAGCGGGTACGAGCAGTACTTC.

The rearrangement uses TRBV4-1 and TRBJ2-7; D is unclear. CDR3 length: 14 residues. CDR1 MGHRA and CDR2 YSYEKL come from the germline V gene. Deletions cut 1 base from V and 5 bases from J, with 12 bases between. The DNA of the CDR3 is TGCGCCAGCAGCCAAGGCCATAGCTTAGACGAGCAGTACTTC. Translation: CASSQGHSLDEQYF.

The V call is TRBV28, the J call TRBJ2-3; 8 bases match TRBD2. CDR3 length: 15 amino acids. Germline CDR1 MDHEN, CDR2 SYDVKM. The junction had 6 bases not matched to a gene; V was cut back by 5 bases and J by 2 bases. This CDR3 is CASSPTGGVTDTQYF. CDR3 in DNA: TGTGCCAGCAGTCCGACGGGAGGGGTCACAGATACGCAGTATTTT.

The J gene is TRBJ2-5, the V gene TRBV7-7, with D unresolved. Germline lookup yields CDR1 SSHAT and CDR2 FNYEAQ (reference sequence). The CDR3 sequence is 14 residues long. V was cut by 0 bases and J by 4 bases, with 9 bases left in between. The CDR3 loop is CASSLAGGTETQYF. CDR3 nucleotides: TGTGCCAGCAGCTTAGCCGGTGGTACAGAGACCCAGTACTTC.

The chain combines TRBV5-1 with TRBJ2-1; tentative D call: TRBD2 (5 bases). Trimming shortened V by 1 base and J by 8 bases, and 10 bases separated the two germline ends. Germline values: CDR1 SGHRS, CDR2 YFSETQ. The CDR3 is 13 residues long. The chain's CDR3 is CASSLLSGDEQFF. DNA of the CDR3: TGCGCCAGCAGCTTGTTAAGCGGCGATGAGCAGTTCTTC. Variable domain in full (rest from reference TRBV5-1 and TRBJ2-1): KAGVTQTPRYLIKTRGQQVTLSCSPISGHRSVSWYQQTPGQGLQFLFEYFSETQRNKGNFPGRFSGRQFSNSRSEMNVSTLELGDSALYLCASSLLSGDEQFFGPGTRLTVL.

V usage is TRBV28 and J usage is TRBJ1-2; D gene ambiguous. CDR3 length: 13 residues. Germline lookup yields CDR1 MDHEN and CDR2 SYDVKM. V dropped 5 bases and J dropped 4 bases, with 11 bases sitting between them. CDR3 bases: TGTGCCAGCAGTGGGCGAAACTCCTATGGCTACACCTTC. Its protein is CASSGRNSYGYTF.

The chain recombines TRBV28 with TRBJ1-1; D remains ambiguous. The germline V gene has CDR1 MDHEN and CDR2 SYDVKM. There are 12 residues in the CDR3. CDR3 in amino acids: CAAGRLNTEAFF. The CDR3 bases are TGTGCTGCGGGTCGACTGAACACTGAAGCTTTCTTT.

V and J are TRBV29-1 and TRBJ1-1; D gene unclear. The germline V and J ends were trimmed by 3 bases and 4 bases, with 12 bases remaining between them. CDR1 SQVTM and CDR2 ANQGSEA come from the germline V gene. The length of the CDR3 is 13 residues. The CDR3 spells CSVDTSRGTEAFF. DNA of the CDR3: TGCAGCGTTGACACATCGCGGGGCACTGAAGCTTTCTTT.

The gene calls are TRBV29-1 and TRBJ2-2, with TRBD1 matching 9 bases. J gave up 7 bases and V 4 bases, and 7 bases lay outside the gene matches. Germline V gene sequence: CDR1 SQVTM, CDR2 ANQGSEA. The CDR3 runs 14 residues. The CDR3 DNA reads as TGCAGCGTTGCCCCGGGACAGGGAGTCGGGGAGCTGTTTTTT. Translation gives CSVAPGQGVGELFF.

This clone was observed once. The CDR3 DNA reads TGTGCCAGCAGTCCGGGACTAGCCGTTGGAGAGCAGTTCTTC. It translates to CASSPGLAVGEQFF. J is TRBJ2-1 and V is TRBV2, with 9 bases fitting TRBD2. Germline CDR1 reads SNHLY; CDR2 reads FYNNEI. J lost 10 bases, V lost 5 bases, and 9 bases had no gene match. This CDR3 has 14 residues.

The V gene is TRBV7-9, the J gene TRBJ2-4; maybe TRBD1 (5 bases). The CDR3 is 16 residues long. V lost 4 bases and J lost 0, with 13 bases in between. Germline V lookup: CDR1 SEHNR, CDR2 FQNEAQ (reference sequence). The CDR3 spells CASSSTGILAKNIQYF. The CDR3 DNA follows: TGTGCCAGCAGCTCCACAGGAATACTAGCCAAAAACATTCAGTACTTC.

The rearrangement joins TRBV12-3 or TRBV12-4 to TRBJ1-2; D is unclear. The V end was cut by 7 bases, the J end by 7 bases, with 16 bases between. The CDR3 consists of 13 residues. CDR3 region: CASTLFLSAGYTF. The DNA of the CDR3 is TGTGCCAGCACCCTATTCCTATCCGCTGGCTACACCTTC.